This T cell receptor (beta chain) was recovered during a study of T cell responses to AZD1222 COVID-19 vaccine (dated by TCRdb to about 2021). Some background on the complete study: AZD1222 recipients given second doses at about 4 weeks or at about 12 weeks were pooled, since spike-specific TCR depth and breadth were not found to differ between the two schedules. TCR sequencing covered more than 230 trial participants: nearly 210 given two doses of AZD1222 and some 25 given two doses of MenACWY control vaccine. Enrollment into the trials was organized by age into subgroups of 18-55, 56-69 and 70-plus years, and those subgroups contained roughly 150, 30 and 60 TCR-sequenced participants, respectively.

Explained via the paper, the time point label denotes: baseline before first vaccination. Vaccinee samples came from UK trials COV001 and COV002, including a single-blind randomized controlled phase 2/3 trial of AZD1222 (ChAdOx1 nCoV-19) in healthy adults. For TCRbeta chain sequencing, PBMC samples from trial participants were taken at day 0 and at day 28 after the second dose. The CDR3 regions of human TCRbeta chains were subjected to immunosequencing. On the authors' methods: TCRs in the repertoires were matched against a reference library of SARS-CoV-2-specific TCRs that had been generated with the MIRA antigen-specificity platform. Breadth was defined as the fraction of unique TCRs that were SARS-CoV-2-associated, and depth was defined as the fraction of total T cells that were SARS-CoV-2-associated. Using the MIRA data, each spike-specific TCR was mapped to the spike region that the TCR reacts to and placed in a CD4 or CD8 class. Log10-transformed breadth and depth values were compared by one-way ANOVA with Sidak's multiple comparisons tests. TCRdb obtained this table from immuneACCESS and retained in-frame rearrangements with V and J assigned. These tables miss some clones; where compared with another copy, unresolved V genes account for less than half of the shortfall, and the remainder is unexplained. V and J calls and clone size follow that table, whereas D and trimming were derived from the DNA. This sample has around 130,000 clones in its table, and roughly nine tenths of those were observed once. Under 3.5% of the sample goes to the ten largest clones.

As regards this clone: Its antigen has not been determined. No per-base quality is available; no much larger clone lies one base away.

Overall study results and their limits: Conclusions about previously exposed vaccinees are limited, since just a handful of AZD1222 recipients were seropositive for SARS-CoV-2 at baseline. Reportedly, almost half of the unique spike-specific TCRs recognized epitopes lying outside the regions that are mutated in the B.1.351 and B.1.1.7 variants. Participants were mostly white British and included more females than males, and it was suggested by the authors that clonal diversity may have been underestimated. No day 14 peak-response samples were available, so repertoires were characterized only after the peak T cell response. Vaccine-associated CD4 TCRs spanned the whole spike protein, with dominant responses in regions 160-218 and 743-854. Spike-specific TCR breadth and depth rose significantly after two AZD1222 doses compared with day 0 and with MenACWY recipients. The 56-69-year group was small, and its depth increase did not reach significance, likely because of low power.

The CDR3, from cysteine to phenylalanine, totals 18 residues. Only the CDR3 DNA is retained, 54 bases long and in frame from the first base. Trimming accounts for 4 bases at V and 1 base at J, while the number of junction bases matched to no gene is 15. CDR1 and CDR2 are drawn from the germline V gene (reference sequence): PRHDT, FYEKMQ. The clonotype comes from an adult in good health. Recombination joined TRBV13 with TRBJ1-2, with TRBD1 identical over 7 junction bases. Sequenced here: peripheral blood, sampled on day 0 of AZD1222 vaccination. The CDR3 region has the sequence CASSSHSPGQLLNYGYTF. In nucleotide form, the sequence is TGTGCCAGCAGCTCCCACTCTCCGGGACAGCTTCTTAACTATGGCTACACCTTC.